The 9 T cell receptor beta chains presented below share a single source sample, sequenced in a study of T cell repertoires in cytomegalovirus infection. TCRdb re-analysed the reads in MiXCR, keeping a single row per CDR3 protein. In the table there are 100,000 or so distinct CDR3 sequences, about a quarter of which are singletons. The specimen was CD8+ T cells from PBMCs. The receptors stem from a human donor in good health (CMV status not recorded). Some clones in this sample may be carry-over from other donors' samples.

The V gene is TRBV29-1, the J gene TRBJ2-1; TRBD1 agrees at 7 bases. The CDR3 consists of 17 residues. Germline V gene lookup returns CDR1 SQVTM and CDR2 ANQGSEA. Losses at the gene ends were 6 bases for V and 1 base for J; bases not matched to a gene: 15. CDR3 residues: CSVRDLGQVESYNEQFF. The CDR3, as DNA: TGCAGCGTAAGGGATCTTGGACAGGTCGAGTCCTACAATGAGCAGTTCTTC.

CDR3 sequence reads: CASSLSGTNQPQHF. The CDR3 DNA is TGTGCCAGCAGTCTCTCGGGGACCAATCAGCCCCAGCATTTT. The chain combines TRBV12-3 or TRBV12-4 with TRBJ1-5; tentative D call: TRBD1 (5 bases). There are 14 residues in the CDR3. The V end lost 5 bases, the J end lost 3 bases, and 11 bases lay between the germline ends.

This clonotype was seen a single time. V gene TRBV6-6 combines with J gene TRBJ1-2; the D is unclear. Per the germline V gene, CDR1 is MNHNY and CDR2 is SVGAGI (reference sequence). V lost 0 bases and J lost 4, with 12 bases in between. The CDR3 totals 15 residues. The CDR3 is CASSYSDAGIYGYTF. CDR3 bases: TGTGCCAGCAGTTACTCGGATGCGGGAATCTATGGCTACACCTTC.

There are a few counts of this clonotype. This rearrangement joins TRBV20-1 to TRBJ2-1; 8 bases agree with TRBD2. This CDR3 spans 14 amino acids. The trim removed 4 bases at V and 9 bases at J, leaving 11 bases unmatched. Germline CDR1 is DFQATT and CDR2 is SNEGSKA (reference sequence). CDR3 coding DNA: TGCAGTGCTACTCCTCCCGGGACTAGTTTTGAGCAGTTCTTC. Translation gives CSATPPGTSFEQFF.

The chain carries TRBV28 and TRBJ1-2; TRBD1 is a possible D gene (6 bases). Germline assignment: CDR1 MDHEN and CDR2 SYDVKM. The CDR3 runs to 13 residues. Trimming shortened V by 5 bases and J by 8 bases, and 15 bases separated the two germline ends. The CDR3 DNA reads TGTGCCAGCAGTCCAAGACAGGAATCGGGCTACACCTTC. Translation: CASSPRQESGYTF.

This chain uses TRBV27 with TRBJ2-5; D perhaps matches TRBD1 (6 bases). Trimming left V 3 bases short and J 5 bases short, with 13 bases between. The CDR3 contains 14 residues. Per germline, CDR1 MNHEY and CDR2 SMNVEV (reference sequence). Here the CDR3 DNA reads TGTGCCAGCAGTTTGAGCAGGGGCTGGGAGACCCAGTACTTC. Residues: CASSLSRGWETQYF.

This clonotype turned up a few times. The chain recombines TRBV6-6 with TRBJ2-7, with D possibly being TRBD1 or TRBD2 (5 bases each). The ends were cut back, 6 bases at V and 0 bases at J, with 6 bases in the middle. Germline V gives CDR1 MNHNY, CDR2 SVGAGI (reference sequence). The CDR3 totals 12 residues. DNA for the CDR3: TGTGCCAGCAGAGGGACCTCCTACGAGCAGTACTTC. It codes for CASRGTSYEQYF.

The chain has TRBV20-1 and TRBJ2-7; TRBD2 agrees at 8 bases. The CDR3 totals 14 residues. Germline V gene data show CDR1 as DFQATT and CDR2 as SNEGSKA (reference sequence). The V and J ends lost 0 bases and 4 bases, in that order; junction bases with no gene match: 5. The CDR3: CSARDSSGGYEQYF. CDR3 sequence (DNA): TGCAGTGCTAGAGATTCCAGCGGGGGATACGAGCAGTACTTC.

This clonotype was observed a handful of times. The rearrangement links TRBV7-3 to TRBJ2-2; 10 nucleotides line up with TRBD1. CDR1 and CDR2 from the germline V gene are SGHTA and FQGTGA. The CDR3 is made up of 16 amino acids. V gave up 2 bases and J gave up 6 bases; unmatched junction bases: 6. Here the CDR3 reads CASSLRDRGEAGELFF. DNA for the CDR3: TGTGCCAGCAGCTTACGGGACAGGGGTGAGGCCGGGGAGCTGTTTTTT.